These 17 T cell receptor beta chains were all obtained from the same sample, sequenced in a study of T-cell memory formation after mild COVID-19. TCRdb itself ran the 5' RACE reads through MiXCR, one entry per CDR3 protein. This sample has roughly 450,000 distinct CDR3 sequences, with 18% found just once. Sequencing used PBMCs or a T cell subset sorted from them (not recorded which). All receptors derive from an adult woman who had mild COVID-19 (a few samples of this study predate the infection). Cell type and time point are not known.

The V and J genes are TRBV30 and TRBJ1-1; no reliable D call. V was pared by 3 bases and J by 1 base, with 6 bases between. Germline CDR1 and CDR2: GTSNPN and SVGIG (reference sequence). CDR3 length: 12 amino acids. CDR3 residues: CAWRQSNTEAFF. Written as DNA, the CDR3 is TGTGCCTGGAGACAGTCGAACACTGAAGCTTTCTTT.

The sample holds many counts of this clonotype. The chain couples TRBV6-5 to TRBJ1-1, with TRBD1 identical over 7 bases. Germline lookup yields CDR1 MNHEY and CDR2 SVGAGI. With V trimmed by 2 bases and J by 4 bases, 10 bases remained unmatched. There are 16 residues in the CDR3. The CDR3 DNA is TGTGCCAGCAGTTACATCGTGGGAGGGGGCCGCACTGAAGCTTTCTTT. Translation gives CASSYIVGGGRTEAFF.

The chain joins TRBV11-1 to TRBJ2-5; D may be TRBD1 or TRBD2 (5 bases each). Germline V gene sequence: CDR1 SGHAT, CDR2 FQDESV (reference sequence). The CDR3 runs 15 residues. Trimming cost V 1 base and J 5 bases, with 14 bases left between them. CDR3: CASSLVQAWEETQYF. The CDR3 DNA reads TGTGCCAGCAGCTTAGTACAGGCTTGGGAGGAGACCCAGTACTTC.

This clonotype was recorded a few times. The chain recombines TRBV7-9 with TRBJ1-1; D gene ambiguous. The CDR3 is 13 residues long. Germline V lookup: CDR1 SEHNR, CDR2 FQNEAQ (reference sequence). Trimming took 3 bases from V and 1 from J, leaving 6 bases between them. The CDR3 reads CASSFGENTEAFF. The CDR3 coding sequence is TGTGCCAGCAGCTTCGGGGAGAACACTGAAGCTTTCTTT.

This sequence joins TRBV19 and TRBJ2-5; D remains unclear. Between the trimmed V and J ends, which lost 1 base and 1 base, there was a span of 7 bases. CDR3 length: 14 amino acids. Germline V gene lookup returns CDR1 LNHDA and CDR2 SQIVND (reference sequence). CDR3 region: CASSIAGLQETQYF. The CDR3 bases are TGTGCCAGTAGTATAGCGGGCCTCCAAGAGACCCAGTACTTC.

This clonotype showed up just a few times. The rearrangement joins TRBV7-2 to TRBJ2-3, with D uncertain. This CDR3 has 18 residues. In germline, CDR1 is SGHTA, CDR2 FQGNSA. V was clipped by 4 bases and J by 1 base, with 21 bases between them. CDR3 loop: CASSYIARNLWGTDTQYF. In DNA form, the CDR3 reads TGTGCCAGCAGCTATATAGCCCGAAACCTCTGGGGCACAGATACGCAGTATTTT.

This clonotype was counted a few times. The CDR3 DNA reads as TGTGCCAGTAGACAGGGGGTTTCATACACTGAAGCTTTCTTT. Translated: CASRQGVSYTEAFF. This chain uses TRBV2 with TRBJ1-1; 9 bases fit TRBD1. Germline loops: CDR1 SNHLY, CDR2 FYNNEI. The V gene end was trimmed by 9 bases and the J gene end by 3 bases; junction bases not matched to a gene: 8. This CDR3 has 14 residues. The whole variable domain, remainder taken from reference TRBV2 and TRBJ1-1, is EPEVTQTPSHQVTQMGQEVILRCVPISNHLYFYWYRQILGQKVEFLVSFYNNEISEKSEIFDDQFSVERPDGSNFTLKIRSTKLEDSAMYFCASRQGVSYTEAFFGQGTRLTVV.

The CDR3: CASSLGPQNSPLHF. CDR3 DNA sequence: TGCGCCAGCAGCTTGGGGCCACAGAATTCACCCCTCCACTTT. The V call is TRBV5-1, the J call TRBJ1-6; no firm D call. Germline CDR1 SGHRS, CDR2 YFSETQ. The V gene lost 0 bases and the J gene lost 7 bases, with 8 bases spanning the gap. The CDR3 totals 14 residues.

This clonotype was seen only a few times. The chain employs TRBV12-3 or TRBV12-4 and TRBJ2-7; D is uncertain. Trimming shortened V by 10 bases and J by 8 bases, and 9 bases separated the two germline ends. The CDR3 totals 9 residues. The CDR3 loop reads CATPIQQYF. Here the CDR3 DNA reads TGTGCCACCCCCATCCAGCAGTACTTC.

Written as DNA, the CDR3 is TGTGCCAGCAGTACCGGACGGTCCTACAATGAGCAGTTCTTC. Its protein is CASSTGRSYNEQFF. The V call is TRBV12-3 or TRBV12-4, the J call TRBJ2-1, with D unclear. V lost 5 bases and J 1 base, leaving 9 bases between the germline ends. The CDR3 extends over 14 amino acids.

The chain employs TRBV5-5 and TRBJ1-4; the D gene is possibly TRBD1 (6 bases). The length of the CDR3 is 19 residues. The V gene's germline CDR1 is SGHKS and CDR2 YYEKEE (reference sequence). The V end lost 1 base, the J end lost 0 bases, and 19 bases lay between the germline ends. CDR3 DNA: TGTGCCAGCAGCTTGACAGGGTTGGGAATGCCATCAACTAATGAAAAACTGTTTTTT. This gives the protein CASSLTGLGMPSTNEKLFF.

This clonotype was counted at least ten times. This chain connects TRBV24-1 to TRBJ2-3; TRBD2 matches 13 bases. Germline CDR1 is KGHDR and CDR2 is SFDVKD. The CDR3 has 15 amino acids. V was pared by 9 bases and J by 4 bases, with 6 bases of the junction left unmatched. As DNA, the CDR3 is TGTGCCACCGGCAAGACTAGCGGGAGGTCAGATACGCAGTATTTT. Translating it yields CATGKTSGRSDTQYF.

There are a few counts of this clonotype. The chain uses TRBV4-2 and TRBJ2-3, with 8 bases that match TRBD1. The V and J ends lost 2 bases and 5 bases, in that order; junction bases with no gene match: 15. Germline V gene sequence: CDR1 LGHNA, CDR2 YNFKEQ. This CDR3 is 18 amino acids long. The DNA for the CDR3 is TGTGCCAGCAGCCAAACCTCCGTACAGGGCACAGGGGGAGATACGCAGTATTTT. Translated: CASSQTSVQGTGGDTQYF.

CDR3 loop: CASSSIPRGETQYF. The CDR3 DNA sequence: TGTGCCAGCAGCTCCATCCCCCGCGGAGAGACCCAGTACTTC. The rearrangement uses TRBV7-9 and TRBJ2-5, with D unclear. CDR3 size: 14 residues. V shed 4 bases and J shed 4 bases, with 13 bases lying between them. The V gene's germline CDR1 is SEHNR and CDR2 FQNEAQ (reference sequence).

The table lists this clonotype with a few counts. This chain uses TRBV5-1 with TRBJ2-5; tentatively, D is TRBD2 (5 bases). The CDR3 length is 15 residues. The V end was cut by 0 bases, the J end by 5 bases, with 14 bases between. The germline V gene has CDR1 SGHRS and CDR2 YFSETQ. This chain's CDR3 is CASSLASLDRETQYF. The CDR3 region has the DNA TGCGCCAGCAGCTTGGCTAGCCTCGACCGGGAGACCCAGTACTTC.

This chain links TRBV5-1 with TRBJ2-5; weak D call: TRBD2 (5 bases). The germline V gene encodes CDR1 SGHRS and CDR2 YFSETQ. There are 12 residues in the CDR3. The V end lost 5 bases, the J end lost 4 bases, and 9 bases lay between the germline ends. The CDR3 spells CASRRERETQYF. The CDR3 DNA sequence: TGCGCCAGCAGGAGGGAGCGAGAGACCCAGTACTTC.

The V gene is TRBV3-1, the J gene TRBJ2-1; D possibly corresponds to TRBD2 (5 bases). CDR3 length: 12 amino acids. V lost 2 bases and J lost 8, with 7 bases in between. Germline V gene data show CDR1 as LGHDT and CDR2 as YNNKEL (reference sequence). The CDR3 is CASSQLEDEQFF. In DNA, the CDR3 is TGTGCCAGCAGCCAACTGGAGGATGAGCAGTTCTTC.